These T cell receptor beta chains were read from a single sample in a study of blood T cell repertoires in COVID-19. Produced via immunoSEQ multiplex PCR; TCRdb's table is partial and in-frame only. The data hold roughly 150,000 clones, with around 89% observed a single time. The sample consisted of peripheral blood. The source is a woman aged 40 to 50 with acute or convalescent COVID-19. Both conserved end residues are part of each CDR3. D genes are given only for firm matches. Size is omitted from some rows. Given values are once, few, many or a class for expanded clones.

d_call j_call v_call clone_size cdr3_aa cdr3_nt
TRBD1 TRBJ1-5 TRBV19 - CASSINQFSYGTGFQPQHF TGTGCCAGTAGTATAAATCAGTTTAGTTACGGGACAGGGTTTCAGCCCCAGCATTTT
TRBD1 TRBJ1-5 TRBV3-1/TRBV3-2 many CASGGTGDQPQHF TGTGCCAGCGGAGGGACAGGGGATCAGCCCCAGCATTTT
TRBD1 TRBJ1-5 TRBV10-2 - CASDREFDQPQHF TGCGCCAGCGACAGGGAGTTCGATCAGCCCCAGCATTTT
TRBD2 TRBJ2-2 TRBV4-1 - CASSRGEGSNTGELFF TGCGCCAGCAGCCGTGGGGAGGGATCGAACACCGGGGAGCTGTTTTTT
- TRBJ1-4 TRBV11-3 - CASSPRIGYNEKLFF TGTGCCAGCAGCCCGAGGATTGGGTACAATGAAAAACTGTTTTTT
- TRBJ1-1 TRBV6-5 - CASTNTGNTEAFF TGTGCCAGCACCAATACAGGGAACACTGAAGCTTTCTTT
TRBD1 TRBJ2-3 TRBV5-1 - CASSSNTKTGSFSYTDTQYF TGCGCCAGCAGCTCAAACACAAAGACAGGGTCCTTTAGTTACACAGATACGCAGTATTTT
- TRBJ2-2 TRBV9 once CASSVEAGVSTGELFF TGTGCCAGCAGCGTAGAAGCAGGGGTATCCACCGGGGAGCTGTTTTTT
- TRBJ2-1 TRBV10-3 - CAISPGNSLGNEQFF TGTGCCATCAGCCCGGGTAACTCTCTTGGCAATGAGCAGTTCTTC
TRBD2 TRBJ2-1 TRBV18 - CASSPLAGVNEQFF TGTGCCAGCTCACCACTAGCGGGGGTCAATGAGCAGTTCTTC
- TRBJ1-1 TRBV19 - CASSKRRGGAQFTEAFF TGTGCCAGTAGTAAACGGCGGGGAGGGGCACAATTCACTGAAGCTTTCTTT
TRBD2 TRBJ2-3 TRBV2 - CASSVRGRGDTQYF TGTGCCAGCAGTGTCAGAGGGAGGGGAGATACGCAGTATTTT
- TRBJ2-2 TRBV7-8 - CASSPDFLGGSTGELFF TGTGCCAGCAGCCCTGACTTTTTGGGGGGAAGCACCGGGGAGCTGTTTTTT
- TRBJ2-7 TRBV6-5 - CASRGLDSSYEQYF TGTGCCAGCAGGGGACTCGATTCATCCTACGAGCAGTACTTC
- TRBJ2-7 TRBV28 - CASSSGRLPYEQYF TGTGCCAGCAGTTCCGGCAGGCTGCCTTACGAGCAGTACTTC
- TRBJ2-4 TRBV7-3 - CASSLDSSGGIENIQYF TGTGCCAGCAGCTTAGATTCGTCGGGGGGCATCGAAAACATTCAGTACTTC